The TCR beta chain under discussion was sequenced for a study of blood T cell repertoires in COVID-19. Study-wide context: Italy, Spain and the United States were the sources of the convalescent and acute COVID-19 samples. PBMCs, B-cell-depleted T cells, or T cells provided the cDNA or gDNA that made up the material.

This CDR3 has 14 amino acids. V was cut by 4 bases and J by 4 bases, with 12 bases left in between. Germline values: CDR1 SGHRS, CDR2 YFSETQ. Under the authors' procedure: It was from reference gene primer amplification that nucleated cell counts were estimated. The table came from immunoSEQ multiplex PCR; TCRdb's copy has only in-frame clones and leaves some out. D and trimming come from the DNA, and the V and J calls and clone size come from that table. Of roughly 100,000 clones in the sample, roughly 90% were seen once. The TCR sequence derives from a woman at least 80 years old with acute or convalescent COVID-19. The chain carries TRBV5-1 and TRBJ1-5; D unresolved. Sequenced sample: peripheral blood. CDR3 region: CASSTDGGNQPQHF. The DNA for the CDR3 is TGCGCCAGCAGCACCGACGGAGGGAATCAGCCCCAGCATTTT.